The clone carrying this TCR beta chain was seen a few times. The target antigen is unknown. With a much larger clone just one base away, this may be a read error. It was RNA transcripts that yielded the amplified TCR beta CDR3 regions. First-round RT-PCR targeting the TCR CDR3 was performed with the HTBI primer set. TCRdb re-derived calls from the multiplex PCR reads in MiXCR, one entry per CDR3 protein. Of 600,000 or so distinct CDR3 sequences listed, about 14% are singletons. Under 3 months was the duration of disease in ophthalmopathy patients, who also had a Clinical Activity Score of at least 3 and a NOSPECS grade of at least 4. The record originates from a study of T cells in Graves' hyperthyroidism and ophthalmopathy. Study details: Initial diagnosis, before any treatment, was when peripheral blood was collected. General study points: The blood repertoire included most of the expanded thyroid clonotypes above 0.001.

The CDR3 contains 14 residues. In germline, CDR1 is SGHRS, CDR2 YFSETQ. Germline trimming cut 4 bases from V and 4 bases from J; bases unmatched to any gene: 6. Sequencing was carried out using blood. This TCR came from a woman aged 45 to 65 with Graves' ophthalmopathy. This rearrangement joins TRBV5-1 to TRBJ2-3; TRBD1 agrees at 7 bases. The CDR3 coding sequence is TGCGCCAGCAGCGCGGACAGGACCGCAGATACGCAGTATTTT. This translates into CASSADRTADTQYF.